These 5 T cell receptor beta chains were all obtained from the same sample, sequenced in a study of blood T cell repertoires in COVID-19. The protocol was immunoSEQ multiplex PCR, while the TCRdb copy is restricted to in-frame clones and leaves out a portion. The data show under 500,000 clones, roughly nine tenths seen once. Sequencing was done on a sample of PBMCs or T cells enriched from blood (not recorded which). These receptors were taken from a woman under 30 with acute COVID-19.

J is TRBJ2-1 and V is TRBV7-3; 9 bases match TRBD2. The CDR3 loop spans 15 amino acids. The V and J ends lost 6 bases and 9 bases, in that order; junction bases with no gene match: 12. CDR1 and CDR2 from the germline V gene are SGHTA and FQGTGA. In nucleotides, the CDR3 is TGTGCCAGCAGGTCTAGCGGGAATGCTGACAGTGAGCAGTTCTTC. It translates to CASRSSGNADSEQFF.

The CDR3 loop is CTSSQEGREGNTEAFF. CDR3 sequence (DNA): TGCACCAGCAGCCAAGAGGGGCGGGAGGGAAACACTGAAGCTTTCTTT. This chain uses TRBV1 with TRBJ1-1. TRBV1 counts as a pseudogene. The length of the CDR3 is 16 residues.

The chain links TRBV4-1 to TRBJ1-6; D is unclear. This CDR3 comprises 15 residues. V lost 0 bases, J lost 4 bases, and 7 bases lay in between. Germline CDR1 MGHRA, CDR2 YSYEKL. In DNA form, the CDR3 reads TGCGCCAGCAGCCAAGAAACAGATTATAATTCACCCCTCCACTTT. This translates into CASSQETDYNSPLHF.

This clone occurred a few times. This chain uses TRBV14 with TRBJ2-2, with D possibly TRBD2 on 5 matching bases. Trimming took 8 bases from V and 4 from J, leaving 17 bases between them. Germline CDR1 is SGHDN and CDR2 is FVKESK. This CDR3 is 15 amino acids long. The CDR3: CASRGVVSGTGELFF. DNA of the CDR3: TGTGCCAGCCGGGGTGTCGTGTCGGGCACCGGGGAGCTGTTTTTT.

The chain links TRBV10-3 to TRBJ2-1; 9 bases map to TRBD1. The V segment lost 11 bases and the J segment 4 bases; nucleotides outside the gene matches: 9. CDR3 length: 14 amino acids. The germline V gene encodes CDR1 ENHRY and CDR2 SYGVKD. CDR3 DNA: TGTGCCGCACGTCTGGACAGGGGATACAATGAGCAGTTCTTC. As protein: CAARLDRGYNEQFF.